One T cell receptor (beta chain) is described in this entry. The antigen remains undetermined. Germline V gene sequence: CDR1 SNHLY, CDR2 FYNNEI. CDR3 length: 15 residues. J lost 3 bases, V lost 5 bases, and 9 bases had no gene match. This sample was taken from a study of cytomegalovirus exposure and HLA in healthy donors. Findings of the study overall: Available immune exposure information was restricted to CMV serostatus only. Links to common viral pathogens appeared, in a later analysis, for several of the most significant clusters.

Vbeta (60) and Jbeta (13) primers were used in the PCR. Clones were read by immunoSEQ multiplex PCR, and TCRdb kept only the in-frame ones, dropping some. Of about 160,000 clones listed, around 77% are singletons. The sequence was obtained from a woman in her thirties in good health and CMV-seronegative. The sample taken for sequencing was PBMCs. The chain links TRBV2 to TRBJ2-7, with 8 bases matching TRBD1. Here the CDR3 reads CASSTNRGTVYEQYF. The CDR3 DNA follows: TGTGCCAGCAGTACCAACAGGGGGACGGTCTACGAGCAGTACTTC.